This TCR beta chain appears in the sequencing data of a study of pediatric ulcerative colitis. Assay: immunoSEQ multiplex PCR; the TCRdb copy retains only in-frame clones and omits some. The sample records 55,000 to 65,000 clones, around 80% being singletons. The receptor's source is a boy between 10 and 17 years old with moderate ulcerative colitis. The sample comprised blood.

CDR3 in amino acids: CASSFSGQTLGEQFF. In DNA form, the CDR3 reads TGTGCCAGCAGCTTTTCAGGACAGACTTTGGGTGAGCAGTTCTTC. The chain recombines TRBV11-3 with TRBJ2-1, with D possibly being TRBD1 (6 bases). Deletions cut 3 bases from V and 9 bases from J, with 18 bases between. The CDR3 length is 15 residues. Germline-derived CDR1 and CDR2 are SGHNT and YENEEA.